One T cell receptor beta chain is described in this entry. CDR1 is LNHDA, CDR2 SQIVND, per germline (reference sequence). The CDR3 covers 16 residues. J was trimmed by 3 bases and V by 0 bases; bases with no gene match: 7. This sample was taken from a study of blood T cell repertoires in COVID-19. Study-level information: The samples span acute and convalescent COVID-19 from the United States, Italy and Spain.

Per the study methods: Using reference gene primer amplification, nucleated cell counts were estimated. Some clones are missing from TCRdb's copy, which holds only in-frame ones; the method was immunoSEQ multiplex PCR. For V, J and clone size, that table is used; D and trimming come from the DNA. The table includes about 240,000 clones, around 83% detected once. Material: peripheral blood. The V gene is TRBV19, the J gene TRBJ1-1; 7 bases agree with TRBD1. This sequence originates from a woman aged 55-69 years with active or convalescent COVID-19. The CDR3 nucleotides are TGTGCCAGTAGTATAGAAGGGGGCTTAATTTACACTGAAGCTTTCTTT. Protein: CASSIEGGLIYTEAFF. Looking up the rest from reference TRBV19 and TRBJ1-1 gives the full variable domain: DGGITQSPKYLFRKEGQNVTLSCEQNLNHDAMYWYRQDPGQGLRLIYYSQIVNDFQKGDIAEGYSVSREKKESFPLTVTSAQKNPTAFYLCASSIEGGLIYTEAFFGQGTRLTVV.